This record covers a single TCR beta chain. The data derive from a study of T cells expressing NK-cell markers. Overall study context: Among eight sequenced donors, seven carried HCMV seropositivity while one was seronegative.

No DNA is given; TCRdb re-called the 5' RACE reads and lists each CDR3 protein once. The sample table includes some 340,000 distinct CDR3 sequences. This CDR3 region has 15 residues. Looked up from germline, CDR1 is SGHDT and CDR2 is YYEEEE. The clonotype comes from a man between 18 and 69 years old in good health. This chain links TRBV5-6 with TRBJ1-3. The material sequenced was blood T cells: a sorted CD56 or NKG2C T cell subset, CD4+ or CD8+ T cells, or bulk PBMC T cells (not recorded which). CDR3 region: CASSFRRHPGNTIYF.